Listed here are 2 T cell receptor beta chains from one sample, sequenced in a study of T cell repertoires in cytomegalovirus infection. What these receptors recognize is not known. From the reads, TCRdb called clonotypes with MiXCR, one entry per CDR3 protein. The profile shows approximately 910,000 distinct CDR3 sequences, approximately 31% of them singletons. The specimen was cultured CD8+ T cells from PBMCs, collected from culture after CMV antigen stimulation. These receptors originate from a human donor in good health (CMV status not recorded). Some clones in this sample may be carry-over from other donors' samples.

This chain connects TRBV20-1 to TRBJ2-3, with 7 bases matching TRBD1. The germline V gene has CDR1 DFQATT and CDR2 SNEGSKA (reference sequence). V lost 3 bases, J lost 4 bases, and 13 bases stayed unmatched. The CDR3 runs to 16 residues. The CDR3 protein is CSARAGTVGDPDTQYF. In DNA, the CDR3 is TGCAGTGCTAGGGCCGGGACAGTTGGGGATCCAGATACGCAGTATTTT.

The chain has TRBV6-5 and TRBJ1-2; D unresolved. The V end lost 0 bases, the J end lost 4 bases, and 15 bases lay between the germline ends. This CDR3 is built from 16 residues. Germline V CDR1 and CDR2: MNHEY, SVGAGI. The CDR3 sequence: CASSYSVIAASYGYTF. In DNA, the CDR3 is TGTGCCAGCAGTTACTCCGTTATTGCAGCCTCCTATGGCTACACCTTC.